The 28 T cell receptor beta chains given below trace back to one sample, sequenced in a study of blood T cell repertoires in COVID-19. The data were produced by immunoSEQ multiplex PCR, yet TCRdb's version contains in-frame clones alone and is incomplete. The sample holds approximately 250,000 clones, about 91% seen once. Input material: PBMCs or T cells enriched from blood (not recorded which). These receptors were obtained from a woman between 40 and 50 years old with acute COVID-19.

In nucleotides, the CDR3 is TGTGCCAGCACCCCAAGCGGTGGAGGTAATTCACCCCTCCACTTT. Its protein product is CASTPSGGGNSPLHF. J is TRBJ1-6 and V is TRBV27, with D uncertain. This CDR3 contains 15 residues. The germline CDR1 and CDR2 sequences are MNHEY and SMNVEV (reference sequence). The ends were cut back, 7 bases at V and 6 bases at J, with 16 bases in the middle.

This clone was counted once. The chain is built from TRBV7-2 and TRBJ2-3; 12 bases are a match to TRBD2. Germline V gene lookup returns CDR1 SGHTA and CDR2 FQGNSA. The CDR3 extends over 15 amino acids. V was clipped by 5 bases and J by 4 bases; unmatched bases: 4. The CDR3 here is CASSLTSGSPDTQYF. In DNA, the CDR3 is TGTGCCAGCAGCCTGACTAGCGGGAGCCCAGATACGCAGTATTTT.

The genes are TRBV14 and TRBJ1-1; tentatively, D is TRBD1 (5 bases). CDR1 is SGHDN, CDR2 FVKESK, per germline. Trimming took off 4 bases at V and 8 bases at J, with 17 bases between the two ends. The CDR3 extends over 14 amino acids. The CDR3 coding sequence is TGTGCCAGCAGCCTATTGCTCCCAGGGCGAGAAGCTTTCTTT. It translates to CASSLLLPGREAFF.

This rearrangement joins TRBV30 to TRBJ1-6, with 8 bases aligning to TRBD1. With V trimmed by 1 base and J by 4 bases, 3 bases remained unmatched. CDR1 and CDR2 (germline): GTSNPN, SVGIG (reference sequence). The CDR3 covers 15 residues. The DNA of the CDR3 is TGTGCCTGGAGTGCCGGACAGGGTTATAATTCACCCCTCCACTTT. Protein: CAWSAGQGYNSPLHF. Combining the CDR3 with reference TRBV30 and TRBJ1-6 gives the whole variable domain SQTIHQWPATLVQPVGSPLSLECTVEGTSNPNLYWYRQAAGRGLQLLFYSVGIGQISSEVPQNLSASRPQDRQFILSSKKLLLSDSGFYLCAWSAGQGYNSPLHFGNGTRLTVT.

The V gene is TRBV12-5, the J gene TRBJ2-2; 9 bases align to TRBD2. From germline, CDR1 is LGHNT and CDR2 FRNRAP. Trimming removed 7 bases from V and 3 bases from J; junction bases left unmatched: 6. This CDR3 is built from 15 residues. The CDR3 sequence is CASARGRAYTGELFF. CDR3 DNA: TGTGCTAGTGCCCGCGGGAGGGCCTACACCGGGGAGCTGTTTTTT. The variable domain in full, with the rest retrieved from reference TRBV12-5 and TRBJ2-2, is DARVTQTPRHKVTEMGQEVTMRCQPILGHNTVFWYRQTMMQGLELLAYFRNRAPLDDSGMPKDRFSAEMPDATLATLKIQPSEPRDSAVYFCASARGRAYTGELFFGEGSRLTVL.

This rearrangement joins TRBV9 to TRBJ1-6; D not certain. The CDR3 has 12 residues. Germline V gene data show CDR1 as SGDLS and CDR2 as YYNGEE. Trimming stripped 4 bases from V and 13 bases from J, with 12 bases between. DNA for the CDR3: TGTGCCAGCAGCAATACTTTCGCGCCCCTCCACTTT. Protein: CASSNTFAPLHF.

The gene calls are TRBV30 and TRBJ2-1, with D unclear. The CDR3 covers 15 residues. Germline lookup yields CDR1 GTSNPN and CDR2 SVGIG (reference sequence). The ends were cut back, 4 bases at V and 0 bases at J, with 13 bases in the middle. The CDR3 sequence: CAWTHPGSSYNEQFF. In DNA form, the CDR3 reads TGTGCCTGGACTCACCCTGGCAGCTCCTACAATGAGCAGTTCTTC.

The chain couples TRBV19 to TRBJ2-6; 9 positions agree with TRBD1. V shed 10 bases and J 0 bases; nucleotides not matched to a gene: 10. This CDR3 has 17 amino acids. In germline, CDR1 is LNHDA, CDR2 SQIVND (reference sequence). CDR3 sequence (DNA): TGTGCCACCTCAGGACAGGGGCTAAACTCTGGGGCCAACGTCCTGACTTTC. It is translated as CATSGQGLNSGANVLTF.

The rearrangement uses TRBV6-5 and TRBJ2-3; a weak D match, TRBD1 (5 bases). V was shortened by 0 bases and J by 2 bases, with 12 bases between the two germline ends. From germline, CDR1 is MNHEY and CDR2 SVGAGI. There are 16 residues in the CDR3. The CDR3 reads CASSYSAQGLTDTQYF. The CDR3 DNA reads as TGTGCCAGCAGTTACTCGGCCCAGGGCCTCACAGATACGCAGTATTTT.

J is TRBJ1-1 and V is TRBV24-1, with D possibly being TRBD1 (5 bases). Germline CDR1 KGHDR, CDR2 SFDVKD. The CDR3 is 12 amino acids. The ends were cut back, 0 bases at V and 10 bases at J, with 8 bases in the middle. The CDR3 DNA sequence: TGTGCCACCAGTGATTTGAGGGGTGGAGCTTTCTTT. Translation gives CATSDLRGGAFF.

The chain joins TRBV7-8 to TRBJ1-5; D is ambiguous. Germline V CDR1 and CDR2: SGHVS, FQNEAQ. The length of the CDR3 is 15 residues. The V end lost 5 bases, the J end lost 0 bases, and 11 bases lay between the germline ends. CDR3 DNA: TGTGCCAGCAGCCCCCGGGGATATAGCAATCAGCCCCAGCATTTT. Translated: CASSPRGYSNQPQHF.

The J gene is TRBJ1-4, the V gene TRBV6-2 or TRBV6-3; TRBD1 is a possible D gene (6 bases). V was clipped by 5 bases and J by 8 bases, with 15 bases between them. The CDR3 consists of 14 residues. Looked up from germline, CDR1 is MNHEY and CDR2 is SVGEGT. The CDR3 loop is CASSRRDNGEKLFF. DNA of the CDR3: TGTGCCAGCAGTCGCCGGGACAACGGGGAAAAACTGTTTTTT.

The V gene is TRBV20-1, the J gene TRBJ1-5; 7 bases align to TRBD1. With 3 bases clipped from V and 3 bases from J, the junction kept 8 bases outside the gene matches. Germline V gene data show CDR1 as DFQATT and CDR2 as SNEGSKA (reference sequence). CDR3 length: 15 residues. The DNA of the CDR3 is TGCAGTGCTAGTCTCGGGACAGTCAACAATCAGCCCCAGCATTTT. The encoded protein is CSASLGTVNNQPQHF.

This clone has just one count. The gene calls are TRBV6-1 and TRBJ1-3, with D perhaps TRBD1 (5 bases). Germline V gives CDR1 MNHNS, CDR2 SASEGT. There are 17 residues in the CDR3. Trimming removed 2 bases from V and 0 bases from J, with 14 bases in between. CDR3 coding DNA: TGTGCCAGCAGTGAAAACCCAGGGCTTGGCTCTGGAAACACCATATATTTT. It specifies CASSENPGLGSGNTIYF.

This chain joins TRBV7-3 and TRBJ2-3; D perhaps matches TRBD2 (6 bases). Germline CDR1 is SGHTA and CDR2 is FQGTGA. The ends were cut back, 1 base at V and 0 bases at J, with 8 bases in the middle. This CDR3 is built from 15 residues. As DNA, the CDR3 is TGTGCCAGCAGCTTAATGGGGGGTAGCACAGATACGCAGTATTTT. Amino acids: CASSLMGGSTDTQYF.

This sequence joins TRBV7-6 and TRBJ2-1; 9 bases map to TRBD2. Trimming at V came to 2 bases and at J to 5 bases, leaving 16 bases not matched to a gene. Germline V CDR1 and CDR2: SGHVS, FNYEAQ. This CDR3 spans 19 amino acids. The CDR3 loop is CASSLPALREGLSNNEQFF. CDR3 DNA: TGTGCCAGCAGCTTACCGGCCTTGCGGGAGGGCCTATCCAACAATGAGCAGTTCTTC.

This chain links TRBV7-9 with TRBJ1-2, with a possible D match to TRBD1 (5 bases). Per the germline V gene, CDR1 is SEHNR and CDR2 is FQNEAQ (reference sequence). The CDR3 is 12 residues long. Trimming took 0 bases from V and 6 from J, leaving 5 bases between them. CDR3: CASSLAGHGYTF. DNA of the CDR3: TGTGCCAGCAGCTTAGCGGGGCATGGCTACACCTTC.

This chain links TRBV3-1 (or the pseudogene TRBV3-2) with TRBJ2-2; unclear D gene. The CDR3 contains 12 residues. Germline CDR1 is LGHDT and CDR2 is YNNKEL (reference sequence). V was trimmed by 4 bases and J by 6 bases, leaving 6 bases between them. CDR3 region: CASSPRPGELFF. CDR3 sequence (DNA): TGTGCCAGCAGCCCCCGTCCCGGGGAGCTGTTTTTT.

This chain connects TRBV7-9 to TRBJ2-3; D remains unclear. Germline-derived CDR1 and CDR2 are SEHNR and FQNEAQ (reference sequence). The CDR3 is made up of 13 amino acids. V lost 5 bases and J lost 1, with 7 bases in between. The CDR3 region has the DNA TGTGCCAGCAGCGGGCCGGGCACAGATACGCAGTATTTT. Translation gives CASSGPGTDTQYF.

This chain uses TRBV20-1 with TRBJ2-7; no clear D. The CDR3 loop spans 13 amino acids. Germline values: CDR1 DFQATT, CDR2 SNEGSKA (reference sequence). V gave up 3 bases and J gave up 0 bases, with 9 bases separating them. The CDR3 region has the DNA TGCAGTGCTAGTGCCGATAGCTCCTACGAGCAGTACGTC. It specifies CSASADSSYEQYV.

This chain connects TRBV30 to TRBJ1-1, with 7 bases that match TRBD1. This CDR3 contains 14 residues. The V and J ends lost 0 bases and 3 bases, in that order; junction bases with no gene match: 4. CDR1 GTSNPN and CDR2 SVGIG come from the germline V gene (reference sequence). CDR3 sequence (DNA): TGTGCCTGGAGTGTCAAGGGGGCTGACACTGAAGCTTTCTTT. This translates into CAWSVKGADTEAFF.

V gene TRBV20-1 combines with J gene TRBJ1-6, with D possibly TRBD1 on 5 matching bases. CDR1 is DFQATT and CDR2 is SNEGSKA in the germline V gene (reference sequence). This CDR3 has 15 residues. The V end was cut by 3 bases, the J end by 11 bases, with 20 bases between. The CDR3 protein is CSASLFQGNHAPLHF. The DNA for the CDR3 is TGCAGTGCTAGTCTATTTCAGGGAAATCATGCACCCCTCCACTTT.

V gene TRBV28 combines with J gene TRBJ1-2; D might be TRBD1 (5 bases). Per germline, CDR1 MDHEN and CDR2 SYDVKM. Deletions cut 7 bases from V and 1 base from J, with 13 bases between. The CDR3 is 14 amino acids. CDR3 residues: CASIRVGVNYGYTF. For the CDR3, the DNA is TGTGCCAGCATCAGGGTAGGGGTTAACTATGGCTACACCTTC.

V gene TRBV11-3 combines with J gene TRBJ2-1, with D perhaps TRBD2 (5 bases). V was trimmed by 0 bases and J by 0 bases, leaving 6 bases between them. Germline lookup yields CDR1 SGHNT and CDR2 YENEEA. CDR3 length: 15 amino acids. The CDR3 is CASSLEGLSYNEQFF. As DNA, the CDR3 is TGTGCCAGCAGCTTAGAAGGACTCTCCTACAATGAGCAGTTCTTC.

The chain links TRBV7-3 to TRBJ2-7; the D gene is possibly TRBD2 (5 bases). The germline V and J ends were trimmed by 3 bases and 2 bases, with 17 bases remaining between them. This CDR3 has 16 amino acids. Germline lookup yields CDR1 SGHTA and CDR2 FQGTGA. CDR3 in amino acids: CASSFGGGSNPYEQYF. The CDR3 coding sequence is TGTGCCAGCAGCTTCGGAGGAGGTTCAAATCCCTACGAGCAGTACTTC.

The gene calls are TRBV24-1 and TRBJ2-3; D uncertain. Per germline, CDR1 KGHDR and CDR2 SFDVKD. There are 16 residues in the CDR3. V was cut by 3 bases and J by 1 base, with 13 bases left in between. The CDR3 loop is CATSDPAISRTDTQYF. CDR3 DNA sequence: TGTGCCACCAGTGATCCAGCGATTAGTCGCACAGATACGCAGTATTTT.

CDR3 in amino acids: CASSQQGDQPQHF. The CDR3 DNA reads TGTGCCAGCAGTCAACAGGGGGATCAGCCCCAGCATTTT. This chain uses TRBV2 with TRBJ1-5; TRBD1 matches 8 bases. The CDR3 sequence is 13 residues long. Looked up from germline, CDR1 is SNHLY and CDR2 is FYNNEI. V dropped 5 bases and J dropped 5; count of bases not matched to a gene: 2.

V and J are TRBV10-3 and TRBJ2-7, with TRBD2 matching 10 bases. V was clipped by 2 bases and J by 5 bases; unmatched bases: 6. Germline V lookup: CDR1 ENHRY, CDR2 SYGVKD. The CDR3 loop spans 15 amino acids. The CDR3 DNA is TGTGCCATCAGTGAGATAGATAGCGGGAGGAACGAGCAGTACGTC. Translating gives CAISEIDSGRNEQYV.